This T cell receptor (beta chain) was captured by sequencing in a study of cytomegalovirus exposure and HLA in healthy donors. About the research overall: The study placed 70% to 90% of its 398 genotyped donors in the Caucasian-associated ancestry cluster.

A multiplex PCR was run with 60 Vbeta primers and 13 Jbeta primers. Sequencing was performed with immunoSEQ multiplex PCR; in TCRdb, only in-frame clones are kept and a portion is missing. The profile shows some 140,000 clones, about 77% of them singletons. Comments on this clone: Its antigen remains unknown.

Study results and limitations: Earlier analysis found most TCR beta V segments productive about 87% or about 30% of the time.

V was clipped by 3 bases and J by 0 bases; unmatched bases: 2. Germline V gives CDR1 SNHLY, CDR2 FYNNEI. The CDR3 covers 15 residues. This sequence was found in a middle-aged man in good health and CMV-seronegative. The V call is TRBV2, the J call TRBJ1-5; 7 bases agree with TRBD1. Sequenced sample: PBMCs. The CDR3 here is CASSEGQYSNQPQHF. The CDR3 DNA follows: TGTGCCAGCAGTGAGGGACAGTATAGCAATCAGCCCCAGCATTTT.